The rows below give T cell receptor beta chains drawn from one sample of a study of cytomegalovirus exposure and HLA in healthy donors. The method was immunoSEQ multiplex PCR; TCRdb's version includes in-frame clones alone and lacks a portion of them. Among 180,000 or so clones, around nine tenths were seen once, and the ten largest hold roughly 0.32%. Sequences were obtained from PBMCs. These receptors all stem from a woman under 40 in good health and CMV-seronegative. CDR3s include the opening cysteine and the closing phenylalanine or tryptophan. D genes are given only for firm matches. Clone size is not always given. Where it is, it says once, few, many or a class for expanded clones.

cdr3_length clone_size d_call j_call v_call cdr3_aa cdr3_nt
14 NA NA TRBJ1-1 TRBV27 CASPWRKDSGRAFF TGTGCCAGCCCATGGAGGAAAGACTCTGGGAGAGCTTTCTTT
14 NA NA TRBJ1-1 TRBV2 CASMAEVWITEAFF TGTGCCAGCATGGCGGAGGTTTGGATCACTGAAGCTTTCTTT
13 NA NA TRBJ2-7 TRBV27 CASSFGGPGEQYF TGTGCCAGCAGTTTCGGAGGGCCAGGCGAGCAGTACTTC
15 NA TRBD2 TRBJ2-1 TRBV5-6 CASSFGTSGYNEQFF TGTGCCAGCAGCTTTGGTACTAGCGGCTACAATGAGCAGTTCTTC
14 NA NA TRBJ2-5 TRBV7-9 CASSWRGGEETQYF TGTGCCAGCAGCTGGAGGGGGGGGGAAGAGACCCAGTACTTC
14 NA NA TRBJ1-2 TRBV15 CATSLQGLWDGYTF TGTGCCACCAGCCTCCAGGGCCTGTGGGATGGCTACACCTTC
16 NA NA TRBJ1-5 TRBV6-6 CASRTGGEGWGQPQHF TGTGCCAGCAGAACTGGGGGGGAGGGTTGGGGTCAGCCCCAGCATTTT
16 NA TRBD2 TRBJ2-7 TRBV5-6 CASSPGAGLSTYEQYF TGTGCCAGCAGCCCCGGGGCGGGACTATCGACCTACGAGCAGTACTTC
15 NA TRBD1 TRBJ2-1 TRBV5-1 CASSEGQGGHNEQFF TGCGCCAGCAGCGAGGGACAGGGTGGCCACAATGAGCAGTTCTTC
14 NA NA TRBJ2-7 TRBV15 CATSRDRGANEQYF TGTGCCACCAGCAGAGATCGGGGGGCCAACGAGCAGTACTTC
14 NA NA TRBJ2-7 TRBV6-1 CASSASGGVYEQYF TGTGCCAGCAGCGCCAGCGGTGGGGTCTACGAGCAGTACTTC
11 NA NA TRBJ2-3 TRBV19 CASSIRDTQYF TGTGCCAGTAGTATTCGAGATACGCAGTATTTT
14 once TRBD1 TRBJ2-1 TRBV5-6 CASSFDRGGNEQFF TGTGCCAGCAGCTTCGACAGGGGCGGTAATGAGCAGTTCTTC
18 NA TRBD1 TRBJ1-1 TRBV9 CASSVGTGDAGMDTEAFF TGTGCCAGCAGCGTGGGGACAGGGGACGCCGGGATGGACACTGAAGCTTTCTTT
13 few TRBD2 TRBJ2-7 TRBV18 CASSTGTSYEQYF TGTGCCAGCTCAACCGGGACTAGCTACGAGCAGTACTTC
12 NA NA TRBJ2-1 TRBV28 CASDSSYNEQFF TGTGCCAGCGATAGCTCCTACAATGAGCAGTTCTTC
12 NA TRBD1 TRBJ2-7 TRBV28 CASRTGGYEQYF TGTGCCAGCCGGACAGGGGGATACGAGCAGTACTTC
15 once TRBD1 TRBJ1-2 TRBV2 CASSVDRGHNYGYTF TGTGCCAGCAGCGTCGACAGGGGGCATAACTATGGCTACACCTTC
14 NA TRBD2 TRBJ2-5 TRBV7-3 CASSLGGGQETQYF TGTGCCAGCAGCTTGGGCGGGGGCCAAGAGACCCAGTACTTC
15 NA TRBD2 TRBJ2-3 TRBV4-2 CASSPGGAGTDTQYF TGTGCCAGCAGTCCGGGGGGGGCCGGCACAGATACGCAGTATTTT
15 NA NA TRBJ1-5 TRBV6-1 CASSEEWRSNQPQHF TGTGCCAGCAGTGAAGAATGGAGAAGCAATCAGCCCCAGCATTTT
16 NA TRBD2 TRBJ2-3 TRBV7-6 CASSPYSGTSTDTQYF TGTGCCAGCAGCCCCTATAGCGGGACTAGCACAGATACGCAGTATTTT
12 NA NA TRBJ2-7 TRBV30 CAWSRQGGEQYF TGTGCCTGGAGTCGCCAGGGTGGCGAGCAGTACTTC
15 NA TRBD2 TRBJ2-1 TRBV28 CASSPGLAETNEQFF TGTGCCAGCAGTCCGGGACTAGCGGAAACAAATGAGCAGTTCTTC
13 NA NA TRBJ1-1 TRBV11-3 CASSFTANTEAFF TGTGCCAGCAGCTTTACAGCGAACACTGAAGCTTTCTTT
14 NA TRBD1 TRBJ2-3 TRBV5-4 CASSLGTGKDTQYF TGTGCCAGCAGCCTCGGGACAGGGAAGGATACGCAGTATTTT
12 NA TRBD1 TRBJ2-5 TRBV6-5 CASSTGVETQYF TGTGCCAGCAGCACAGGGGTAGAGACCCAGTACTTC
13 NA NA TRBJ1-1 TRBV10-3 CAISVGRGGEAFF TGTGCCATCAGTGTAGGGAGAGGCGGTGAAGCTTTCTTT
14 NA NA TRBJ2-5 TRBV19 CASSPSLLQETQYF TGTGCCAGTAGTCCCTCTTTACTCCAAGAGACCCAGTACTTC
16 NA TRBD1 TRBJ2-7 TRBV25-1 CASKDNQDRDPYEQYF TGTGCCAGCAAGGATAACCAGGACAGGGATCCTTACGAGCAGTACTTC
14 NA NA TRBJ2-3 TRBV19 CASSIGGGTDTQYF TGTGCCAGTAGTATAGGCGGGGGCACAGATACGCAGTATTTT
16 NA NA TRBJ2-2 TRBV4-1 CASSAAGLLNTGELFF TGCGCCAGCAGCGCAGCAGGCCTATTGAACACCGGGGAGCTGTTTTTT
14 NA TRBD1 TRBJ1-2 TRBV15 CATSSGQGFYGYTF TGTGCCACCAGCAGTGGACAGGGGTTCTATGGCTACACCTTC
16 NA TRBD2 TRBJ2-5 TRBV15 CATSSINTGGEETQYF TGTGCCACCAGCAGCATCAACACGGGGGGGGAAGAGACCCAGTACTTC
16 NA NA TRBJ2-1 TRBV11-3 CASSLGPGASYNEQFF TGTGCCAGCAGCTTAGGCCCGGGAGCGTCCTACAATGAGCAGTTCTTC
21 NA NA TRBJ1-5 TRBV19 CASSIDGRQKGSAGSNQPQHF TGTGCCAGTAGTATAGATGGGCGACAAAAAGGTTCTGCGGGTAGCAATCAGCCCCAGCATTTT
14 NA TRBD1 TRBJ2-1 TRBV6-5 CASGDRGLYNEQFF TGTGCCAGCGGCGACAGGGGGCTTTACAATGAGCAGTTCTTC